A selection of T cell receptor beta chains follows, all from one sample in a study of T cells after yellow fever vaccination. TCRdb reprocessed the 5' RACE reads via MiXCR and lists one record per CDR3 protein. Of a few hundred thousand distinct CDR3 sequences in the sample, 4.1% were seen once. The material sequenced was PBMCs, taken 5 days after the yellow fever booster vaccination. The receptors were sampled from a man aged 18 to 30 who received the YFV17D yellow fever vaccine. Both conserved end residues are part of each CDR3. Each record gives: D gene, clone size, V gene, J gene, CDR3 protein, CDR3 DNA. D genes are given only for firm matches. A row's size may be missing; if present it is once, few, many or a size class.

d_call: .; clone_size: few; v_call: TRBV7-3; j_call: TRBJ2-3; cdr3_aa: CASSLMAIGGPTDTQYF; cdr3_nt: TGTGCCAGCAGCTTGATGGCGATCGGGGGCCCCACAGATACGCAGTATTTT
d_call: .; clone_size: .; v_call: TRBV6-2/TRBV6-3; j_call: TRBJ2-7; cdr3_aa: CASSSARGVGEQYF; cdr3_nt: TGTGCCAGCAGTTCCGCCAGGGGAGTAGGTGAGCAGTACTTC
d_call: TRBD1; clone_size: few; v_call: TRBV6-2/TRBV6-3; j_call: TRBJ1-5; cdr3_aa: CASSLTQGAPNQPQHF; cdr3_nt: TGTGCCAGCAGTCTAACCCAGGGGGCCCCCAATCAGCCCCAGCATTTT
d_call: TRBD1; clone_size: few; v_call: TRBV20-1; j_call: TRBJ1-1; cdr3_aa: CSASLGRGHTGIIEAFF; cdr3_nt: TGCAGTGCTAGTCTCGGCAGGGGGCACACAGGGATTATTGAAGCTTTCTTT
d_call: .; clone_size: few; v_call: TRBV12-3/TRBV12-4; j_call: TRBJ1-2; cdr3_aa: CASRQNYGYTF; cdr3_nt: TGTGCCAGCAGACAGAACTATGGCTACACCTTC
d_call: TRBD2; clone_size: .; v_call: TRBV4-1; j_call: TRBJ2-3; cdr3_aa: CASSQDPSTPGLAGGSTDTQYF; cdr3_nt: TGCGCCAGCAGCCAAGATCCCTCAACCCCCGGACTAGCGGGGGGGTCCACAGATACGCAGTATTTT
d_call: TRBD1; clone_size: .; v_call: TRBV6-5; j_call: TRBJ1-1; cdr3_aa: CASTLNDREEAFF; cdr3_nt: TGTGCCAGCACCCTGAACGACAGGGAGGAAGCTTTCTTT
d_call: .; clone_size: .; v_call: TRBV6-2/TRBV6-3; j_call: TRBJ2-1; cdr3_aa: CASSYYGDEQFF; cdr3_nt: TGTGCCAGCAGTTACTATGGGGATGAGCAGTTCTTC
d_call: .; clone_size: .; v_call: TRBV7-2; j_call: TRBJ1-3; cdr3_aa: CASSEIAGNGNTIYF; cdr3_nt: TGTGCCAGCAGCGAAATAGCTGGGAATGGAAACACCATATATTTT
d_call: .; clone_size: .; v_call: TRBV2; j_call: TRBJ2-7; cdr3_aa: CASSGDPSYEQYF; cdr3_nt: TGTGCCAGCAGCGGGGACCCTTCCTACGAGCAGTACTTC
d_call: .; clone_size: many; v_call: TRBV11-3; j_call: TRBJ2-1; cdr3_aa: CASSLDGSSYNEQFF; cdr3_nt: TGTGCCAGCAGCTTGGACGGGAGCTCCTACAATGAGCAGTTCTTC
d_call: TRBD2; clone_size: .; v_call: TRBV4-2; j_call: TRBJ2-3; cdr3_aa: CASSQEASGGARDTQYF; cdr3_nt: TGTGCCAGCAGCCAAGAGGCTAGCGGGGGGGCGAGAGATACGCAGTATTTT
d_call: TRBD1; clone_size: few; v_call: TRBV5-4; j_call: TRBJ2-4; cdr3_aa: CASSFGTGGDIQYF; cdr3_nt: TGTGCCAGCAGCTTTGGGACAGGGGGAGACATTCAGTACTTC
d_call: .; clone_size: .; v_call: TRBV6-2/TRBV6-3; j_call: TRBJ2-2; cdr3_aa: CASTGGVFTGELFF; cdr3_nt: TGTGCCAGCACCGGGGGAGTCTTCACCGGGGAGCTGTTTTTT
d_call: .; clone_size: many; v_call: TRBV7-6; j_call: TRBJ2-1; cdr3_aa: CASSPSIGGRSYNEQFF; cdr3_nt: TGTGCCAGCAGCCCCTCCATCGGGGGCCGCTCCTACAATGAGCAGTTCTTC
d_call: TRBD1; clone_size: .; v_call: TRBV20-1; j_call: TRBJ2-2; cdr3_aa: CSAKPAGTGVTGELFF; cdr3_nt: TGCAGTGCTAAGCCGGCGGGGACAGGGGTCACCGGGGAGCTGTTTTTT
d_call: TRBD1; clone_size: many; v_call: TRBV10-3; j_call: TRBJ1-2; cdr3_aa: CAIGTGERYGYTF; cdr3_nt: TGTGCCATTGGGACAGGGGAACGCTATGGCTACACCTTC
d_call: .; clone_size: many; v_call: TRBV2; j_call: TRBJ2-3; cdr3_aa: CASSDGPDTQYF; cdr3_nt: TGTGCCAGCAGTGACGGGCCAGATACGCAGTATTTT
d_call: .; clone_size: few; v_call: TRBV5-1; j_call: TRBJ1-1; cdr3_aa: CASSLDRRTNTEAFF; cdr3_nt: TGCGCCAGCAGCTTGGATCGTAGAACCAACACTGAAGCTTTCTTT
d_call: .; clone_size: many; v_call: TRBV28; j_call: TRBJ1-2; cdr3_aa: CASEPQAIPYGYTF; cdr3_nt: TGTGCCAGTGAGCCCCAGGCCATTCCCTATGGCTACACCTTC
d_call: .; clone_size: many; v_call: TRBV5-1; j_call: TRBJ1-1; cdr3_aa: CASSLSLNTEAFF; cdr3_nt: TGTGCCAGCAGCTTGTCACTGAACACTGAAGCTTTCTTT
d_call: .; clone_size: .; v_call: TRBV27; j_call: TRBJ2-7; cdr3_aa: CASSWGTSYEQYF; cdr3_nt: TGTGCCAGCAGCTGGGGGACCTCCTACGAGCAGTACTTC
d_call: TRBD1; clone_size: many; v_call: TRBV24-1; j_call: TRBJ1-1; cdr3_aa: CASRGQGTTEAFF; cdr3_nt: TGTGCCTCTCGGGGACAGGGAACTACTGAAGCTTTCTTT
d_call: .; clone_size: many; v_call: TRBV5-1; j_call: TRBJ2-2; cdr3_aa: CASSVMSSQNTGELFF; cdr3_nt: TGCGCCAGCAGCGTGATGTCCAGTCAGAACACCGGGGAGCTGTTTTTT
d_call: .; clone_size: many; v_call: TRBV3-1; j_call: TRBJ1-6; cdr3_aa: CASSPRNSPLHF; cdr3_nt: TGTGCCAGCAGCCCCCGGAATTCACCCCTCCACTTT
d_call: TRBD1; clone_size: .; v_call: TRBV2; j_call: TRBJ2-3; cdr3_aa: CASRADRADTQYF; cdr3_nt: TGTGCCAGCAGGGCGGACAGGGCAGATACGCAGTATTTT
d_call: .; clone_size: .; v_call: TRBV5-1; j_call: TRBJ2-2; cdr3_aa: CASSPLGDTGELFF; cdr3_nt: TGCGCCAGCAGCCCGCTGGGTGACACCGGGGAGCTGTTTTTT
d_call: TRBD2; clone_size: few; v_call: TRBV5-1; j_call: TRBJ2-3; cdr3_aa: CASGSGGDTDTQYF; cdr3_nt: TGCGCCAGCGGAAGCGGGGGGGACACAGATACGCAGTATTTT
d_call: .; clone_size: .; v_call: TRBV4-2; j_call: TRBJ1-3; cdr3_aa: CASSQGQGILTSGNTIYF; cdr3_nt: TGTGCCAGCAGCCAAGGGCAGGGAATTCTTACATCTGGAAACACCATATATTTT
d_call: .; clone_size: many; v_call: TRBV20-1; j_call: TRBJ1-5; cdr3_aa: CSARVAGALQPQHF; cdr3_nt: TGCAGTGCTAGAGTGGCCGGGGCCCTACAGCCCCAGCATTTT
d_call: .; clone_size: .; v_call: TRBV2; j_call: TRBJ1-1; cdr3_aa: CASSEAGYGKEAFF; cdr3_nt: TGTGCCAGCAGTGAAGCCGGTTACGGGAAGGAAGCTTTCTTT
d_call: TRBD1; clone_size: few; v_call: TRBV10-1; j_call: TRBJ2-2; cdr3_aa: CASSEIGSRTGGTGELFF; cdr3_nt: TGCGCCAGCAGTGAGATTGGATCCAGGACAGGGGGGACCGGGGAGCTGTTTTTT
d_call: TRBD1; clone_size: .; v_call: TRBV7-9; j_call: TRBJ1-2; cdr3_aa: CASSLAGGRYGYTF; cdr3_nt: TGTGCCAGCAGCTTAGCAGGGGGCCGGTATGGCTACACCTTC
d_call: .; clone_size: .; v_call: TRBV12-3/TRBV12-4; j_call: TRBJ2-5; cdr3_aa: CASSRQGSGTQYF; cdr3_nt: TGTGCCAGCAGTCGTCAGGGGTCGGGGACCCAGTACTTC
d_call: .; clone_size: many; v_call: TRBV11-2; j_call: TRBJ2-1; cdr3_aa: CASSYLERTYNEQFF; cdr3_nt: TGTGCCAGCAGCTACCTGGAGCGGACCTACAATGAGCAGTTCTTC
d_call: .; clone_size: few; v_call: TRBV7-2; j_call: TRBJ2-3; cdr3_aa: CASSSQRVFGDTQYF; cdr3_nt: TGTGCCAGCAGCTCCCAACGGGTCTTTGGGGATACGCAGTATTTT
d_call: .; clone_size: many; v_call: TRBV4-1; j_call: TRBJ1-5; cdr3_aa: CASSPRHVSNQPQHF; cdr3_nt: TGCGCCAGCAGCCCCCGACACGTTAGCAATCAGCCCCAGCATTTT
d_call: TRBD2; clone_size: few; v_call: TRBV20-1; j_call: TRBJ2-3; cdr3_aa: CSARDPGGGGTDTQYF; cdr3_nt: TGCAGTGCTAGAGATCCAGGCGGGGGGGGAACAGATACGCAGTATTTT
d_call: .; clone_size: few; v_call: TRBV18; j_call: TRBJ2-7; cdr3_aa: CASSPTEVYEQYF; cdr3_nt: TGTGCCAGCTCACCAACAGAAGTTTACGAGCAGTACTTC
d_call: .; clone_size: .; v_call: TRBV7-8; j_call: TRBJ1-2; cdr3_aa: CASSLAAGGAGLGYGYTF; cdr3_nt: TGTGCCAGCAGCTTAGCGGCGGGGGGCGCGGGGCTGGGCTATGGCTACACCTTC
d_call: TRBD1; clone_size: few; v_call: TRBV27; j_call: TRBJ1-5; cdr3_aa: CASSLGTGGRQPQHF; cdr3_nt: TGTGCCAGCAGTTTAGGGACAGGGGGCCGGCAGCCCCAGCATTTT
d_call: .; clone_size: .; v_call: TRBV3-1; j_call: TRBJ1-2; cdr3_aa: CASSQVWREGGYTF; cdr3_nt: TGTGCCAGCAGCCAAGTATGGAGGGAAGGTGGCTACACCTTC
d_call: .; clone_size: few; v_call: TRBV20-1; j_call: TRBJ2-3; cdr3_aa: CSAPSGSTDTQYF; cdr3_nt: TGCAGTGCCCCAAGCGGGAGCACAGATACGCAGTATTTT
d_call: .; clone_size: few; v_call: TRBV20-1; j_call: TRBJ2-3; cdr3_aa: CSARGPRRGSTDTQYF; cdr3_nt: TGCAGTGCTAGAGGCCCGAGACGGGGAAGCACAGATACGCAGTATTTT
d_call: .; clone_size: many; v_call: TRBV6-4; j_call: TRBJ2-3; cdr3_aa: CASSDSGINTQYF; cdr3_nt: TGTGCCAGCAGTGACTCGGGGATAAATACGCAGTATTTT
d_call: TRBD1; clone_size: many; v_call: TRBV29-1; j_call: TRBJ1-2; cdr3_aa: CSVTPDRGRNYGYTF; cdr3_nt: TGCAGCGTGACCCCGGACAGGGGGCGAAACTATGGCTACACCTTC
d_call: .; clone_size: many; v_call: TRBV7-2; j_call: TRBJ2-2; cdr3_aa: CASSFRSGYTGELFF; cdr3_nt: TGTGCCAGCAGCTTTCGGTCGGGGTACACCGGGGAGCTGTTTTTT
d_call: .; clone_size: .; v_call: TRBV6-2/TRBV6-3; j_call: TRBJ2-1; cdr3_aa: CASSYSPTEYNEQFF; cdr3_nt: TGTGCCAGCAGTTACTCCCCGACAGAATACAATGAGCAGTTCTTC
d_call: .; clone_size: many; v_call: TRBV7-9; j_call: TRBJ1-2; cdr3_aa: CASSPPSIGSGYTF; cdr3_nt: TGTGCCAGCAGCCCCCCCTCTATAGGGTCTGGCTACACCTTC